This T cell receptor (beta chain) was profiled in a study of shared clonotypes between healthy human individuals. Generated by immunoSEQ multiplex PCR, the TCRdb table keeps only in-frame clones and is missing some. The table shows 230,000 or so clones, with approximately 70% occurring only once. This CDR3 contains 12 residues. Trimming left V 7 bases short and J 1 base short, with 7 bases between. Germline values: CDR1 SGHAT, CDR2 FQNNGV. The J gene is TRBJ2-5, the V gene TRBV11-2; D is undetermined. The TCR originated in a young man in good health. The specimen was memory CD4+ T cells sorted from blood. Subset here: CD45RA-negative fraction. DNA of the CDR3: TGTGCCAGCACCCCCAGCCAAGAGACCCAGTACTTC. Translating it yields CASTPSQETQYF.